This T cell receptor beta chain derives from a study of blood T cell repertoires in COVID-19. Authors' data handling: For nucleated cells, counts were estimated from reference gene primer amplification. Clones were read by immunoSEQ multiplex PCR, and TCRdb kept only the in-frame ones, dropping some. V, J and clone size were drawn from that table, and D and trimming were deduced from the DNA. The sample has about 180,000 clones, around 83% seen once; the top ten hold under 8%. Participants' reported clinical history set cohort assignment. Trimming stripped 5 bases from V and 3 bases from J, with 13 bases between. The germline V gene has CDR1 PRHDT and CDR2 FYEKMQ (reference sequence). The CDR3 spans 14 residues.

The origin of this receptor is a man in his forties or fifties who had recovered from COVID-19. Sequenced: PBMCs or T cells enriched from blood (not recorded which). The V gene is TRBV13, the J gene TRBJ1-2, with D possibly being TRBD1 (5 bases). In DNA, the CDR3 is TGTGCCAGCAGCCGTAGTCCGGGGGACTATGGCTACACCTTC. This codes for CASSRSPGDYGYTF.